The 5 T cell receptor beta chains in this list originate from one sample, sequenced in a study of blood T cell repertoires in COVID-19. TCRdb's copy holds only in-frame clones and misses some; the assay was immunoSEQ multiplex PCR. The data hold about 54,000 clones, with 80% to 90% observed a single time. The sequenced sample was peripheral blood. The receptors here all came from a woman between 55 and 75 years old with acute or convalescent COVID-19.

The rearrangement uses TRBV28 and TRBJ2-4; D is perhaps TRBD2 (5 bases). CDR3 length: 16 amino acids. Germline CDR1 is MDHEN and CDR2 is SYDVKM. The germline V and J ends were trimmed by 1 base and 1 base, with 11 bases remaining between them. The CDR3 DNA reads as TGTGCCAGCAGTTTATCGGGGTGGTCGGCCAAAAACATTCAGTACTTC. Translated, it gives CASSLSGWSAKNIQYF.

V usage is TRBV11-2 and J usage is TRBJ2-7, with D unclear. V lost 2 bases, J lost 5 bases, and 4 bases lay in between. This CDR3 is 11 amino acids long. CDR1 and CDR2 from the germline V gene are SGHAT and FQNNGV. The CDR3 spells CASSLLHEQYF. The CDR3 DNA reads as TGTGCCAGCAGCTTACTTCACGAGCAGTACTTC.

The chain has TRBV18 and TRBJ2-1; perhaps TRBD1 as D (6 bases). Germline values: CDR1 KGHSH, CDR2 LQKENI. The V end lost 10 bases, the J end lost 4 bases, and 17 bases lay between the germline ends. The CDR3 consists of 14 residues. CDR3 protein: CATTPGHQYNEQFF. CDR3 nucleotides: TGTGCCACAACCCCGGGACACCAATACAATGAGCAGTTCTTC.

The sample holds a few counts of this clone. The rearrangement joins TRBV9 to TRBJ2-5; D is perhaps TRBD2 (6 bases). The CDR3 length is 16 residues. Trimming pared 3 bases from V and 6 bases from J, leaving 21 bases between. CDR1 SGDLS and CDR2 YYNGEE come from the germline V gene. In DNA, the CDR3 is TGTGCCAGCAGCGCTTCTGGGGGGATTCACGTGAAGACCCAGTACTTC. Amino acid sequence: CASSASGGIHVKTQYF.

V and J are TRBV3-1 (or the pseudogene TRBV3-2) and TRBJ2-7; possibly TRBD1 for D (5 bases). Germline V CDR1 and CDR2: LGHDT, YNNKEL (reference sequence). CDR3 length equals 13 residues. V was clipped by 4 bases and J by 3 bases, with 10 bases between them. The CDR3 here is CASSPRQNYEQYF. The CDR3 coding sequence is TGTGCCAGCAGCCCCCGACAGAACTACGAGCAGTACTTC.